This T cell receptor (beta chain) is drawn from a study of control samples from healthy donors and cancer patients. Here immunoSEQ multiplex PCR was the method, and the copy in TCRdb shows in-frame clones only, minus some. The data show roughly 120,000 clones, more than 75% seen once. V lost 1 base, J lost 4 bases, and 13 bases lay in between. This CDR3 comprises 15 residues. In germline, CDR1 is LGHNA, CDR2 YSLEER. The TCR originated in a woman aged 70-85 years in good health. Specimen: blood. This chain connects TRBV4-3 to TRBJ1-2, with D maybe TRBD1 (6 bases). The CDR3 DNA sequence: TGCGCCAGCAGCCAAGCCTCTCAGGGGACCTATGGCTACACCTTC. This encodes CASSQASQGTYGYTF.